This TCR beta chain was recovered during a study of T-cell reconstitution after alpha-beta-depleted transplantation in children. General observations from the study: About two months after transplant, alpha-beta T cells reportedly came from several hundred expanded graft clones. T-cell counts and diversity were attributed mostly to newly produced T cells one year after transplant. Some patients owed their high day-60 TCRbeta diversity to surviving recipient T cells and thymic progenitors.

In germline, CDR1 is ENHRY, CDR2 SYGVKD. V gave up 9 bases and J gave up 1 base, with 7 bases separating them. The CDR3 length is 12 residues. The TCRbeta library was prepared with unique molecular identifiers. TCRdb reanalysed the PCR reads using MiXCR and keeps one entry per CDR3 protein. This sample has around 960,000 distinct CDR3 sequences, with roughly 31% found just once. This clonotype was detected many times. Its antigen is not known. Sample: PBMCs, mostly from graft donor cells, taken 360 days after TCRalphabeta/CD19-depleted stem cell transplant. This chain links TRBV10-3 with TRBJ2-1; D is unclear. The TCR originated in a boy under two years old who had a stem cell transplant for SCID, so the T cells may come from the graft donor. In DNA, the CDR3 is TGTGCCATAAGGGCTTCCTACAATGAGCAGTTCTTC. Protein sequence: CAIRASYNEQFF.